This passage covers 22 T cell receptor beta chains from one sample sequenced in a study of human T cells and chemical hapten exposure. The time point denotes: patch test 1, 2 weeks after DPC sensitization. Treatment in this sample: therapeutic diphenylcyclopropenone sensitization with weekly scalp DPC. Using its own MiXCR run on the RACE reads, TCRdb lists one record per CDR3 protein. The repertoire includes under 150,000 distinct CDR3 sequences, 12% of them detected once, and roughly 1.5% sits in the top ten. The sequences come from whole blood, collected in connection with sensitization to the hapten diphenylcyclopropenone (DPC). The receptor source for this set is a woman aged 45-65 years with alopecia areata. Some clones in this sample may be carry-over from other donors' samples.

The chain combines TRBV28 with TRBJ1-2; D remains unclear. V lost 2 bases to trimming and J lost 5 bases, with 6 bases between them. This CDR3 is 12 amino acids long. CDR1 is MDHEN, CDR2 SYDVKM, per germline. The CDR3 region has the DNA TGTGCCAGCAGTTTACCCTCGTATGGCTACACCTTC. As protein: CASSLPSYGYTF.

Here the CDR3 reads CASSLGLRADTQYF. The CDR3, as DNA: TGTGCCAGCAGTTTGGGGTTGAGGGCAGATACGCAGTATTTT. V usage is TRBV12-3 or TRBV12-4 and J usage is TRBJ2-3, with D possibly being TRBD2 (5 bases). The ends were cut back, 3 bases at V and 4 bases at J, with 11 bases in the middle. CDR3 size: 14 residues.

In this sample, this clonotype turned up many times. CDR3 sequence reads: CASSFVMVRNEQFF. For the CDR3, the DNA is TGTGCCAGCAGCTTTGTGATGGTCCGGAATGAGCAGTTCTTC. This sequence joins TRBV7-9 and TRBJ2-1; D unresolved. CDR3 length equals 14 residues. The ends were cut back, 3 bases at V and 7 bases at J, with 13 bases in the middle. CDR1 and CDR2 (germline): SEHNR, FQNEAQ (reference sequence).

This clonotype was counted at least ten times. The chain links TRBV28 to TRBJ1-4; 8 bases are shared with TRBD1. The trim removed 6 bases at V and 7 bases at J, leaving 7 bases unmatched. Per germline, CDR1 MDHEN and CDR2 SYDVKM. CDR3 length equals 14 residues. Here the CDR3 DNA reads TGTGCCAGCAGGGACGCAGGGGGCGTTGAAAAACTGTTTTTT. The encoded protein is CASRDAGGVEKLFF.

The gene calls are TRBV20-1 and TRBJ2-5; TRBD2 matches 10 bases. After removal of 3 bases from V and 1 base from J, the junction contained 11 bases not matched to a gene. The CDR3 is made up of 17 amino acids. CDR1 is DFQATT, CDR2 SNEGSKA, per germline (reference sequence). The CDR3 DNA reads TGCAGTGCTAGGGTAGCGGGGGGCCCTACCTTCCAAGAGACCCAGTACTTC. Translated: CSARVAGGPTFQETQYF.

This clonotype was seen a handful of times. This chain connects TRBV20-1 to TRBJ1-3; maybe TRBD1 (5 bases). With 6 bases removed from V and 0 bases from J, the gap between germline ends came to 12 bases. This CDR3 has 14 residues. Germline V lookup: CDR1 DFQATT, CDR2 SNEGSKA (reference sequence). The CDR3 DNA is TGCAGTGCCCCGGGACCGAACTCTGGAAACACCATATATTTT. Protein product: CSAPGPNSGNTIYF.

CDR3 amino acids: CASSLQWAPQETQYF. In DNA form, the CDR3 reads TGTGCCAGCAGCTTACAATGGGCCCCGCAAGAGACCCAGTACTTC. The chain couples TRBV7-9 to TRBJ2-5; D is unclear. This CDR3 region has 15 residues. CDR1 is SEHNR, CDR2 FQNEAQ, per germline (reference sequence). V dropped 2 bases and J dropped 2 bases, with 12 bases sitting between them.

The chain is built from TRBV7-9 and TRBJ2-1; D is uncertain. V was trimmed by 2 bases and J by 10 bases, leaving 18 bases between them. The CDR3 has 15 amino acids. The germline V gene has CDR1 SEHNR and CDR2 FQNEAQ (reference sequence). The CDR3 loop reads CASSLSDRVRIEQFF. CDR3 coding DNA: TGTGCCAGCAGCTTAAGCGATCGCGTCCGCATCGAGCAGTTCTTC.

The chain joins TRBV7-9 to TRBJ2-2; no clear D gene. The germline gives CDR1 SEHNR, CDR2 FQNEAQ (reference sequence). Between the trimmed V and J ends, which lost 11 bases and 2 bases, there was a span of 18 bases. The CDR3 extends over 15 amino acids. In nucleotides, the CDR3 is TGTGCCGACGCAATGAGGAGTAGCAACACCGGGGAGCTGTTTTTT. Translation gives CADAMRSSNTGELFF.

This clonotype appeared a few times. This CDR3 reads CASKGGGEGGYTF. CDR3 bases: TGTGCCAGCAAGGGAGGGGGCGAAGGCGGCTACACCTTC. The chain recombines TRBV2 with TRBJ1-2; 7 nucleotides line up with TRBD1. Germline loops: CDR1 SNHLY, CDR2 FYNNEI. The junction had 10 bases not matched to a gene; V was cut back by 7 bases and J by 8 bases. The CDR3 has 13 amino acids.

This clonotype was detected ten times or more. The gene calls are TRBV6-2 or TRBV6-3 and TRBJ1-1; no reliable D call. Germline assignment: CDR1 MNHEY and CDR2 SVGEGT. The CDR3 has 11 amino acids. The CDR3 reads CATRIGGEAFF. The CDR3 bases are TGTGCGACAAGGATTGGTGGTGAAGCTTTCTTT.

CDR3 residues: CSVGQGRNQPQHF. CDR3 nucleotides: TGCAGCGTGGGACAGGGCCGGAATCAGCCCCAGCATTTT. V gene TRBV29-1 combines with J gene TRBJ1-5; the match to TRBD1 covers 9 bases. The trim removed 6 bases at V and 4 bases at J, leaving 4 bases unmatched. The germline CDR1 and CDR2 sequences are SQVTM and ANQGSEA. The CDR3 sequence is 13 residues long.

This clonotype has only a few counts. V is TRBV9 and J is TRBJ2-5; D uncertain. V lost 0 bases to trimming and J lost 3 bases, with 6 bases between them. Looked up from germline, CDR1 is SGDLS and CDR2 is YYNGEE. The CDR3 spans 13 residues. CDR3 amino acids: CASSVGVEETQYF. As DNA, the CDR3 is TGTGCCAGCAGCGTAGGGGTCGAAGAGACCCAGTACTTC.

This clonotype has a handful of counts. The CDR3 protein is CASSQDGNSNQPQHF. The CDR3, as DNA: TGCGCCAGCAGCCAAGATGGGAATAGCAATCAGCCCCAGCATTTT. J is TRBJ1-5 and V is TRBV4-3; the D is unclear. Per germline, CDR1 LGHNA and CDR2 YSLEER. V was clipped by 0 bases and J by 0 bases, with 6 bases between them. This CDR3 comprises 15 residues.

In this sample, this clonotype turned up a few times. The chain has TRBV25-1 and TRBJ2-3; D is uncertain. The CDR3 is made up of 12 amino acids. V was cut by 7 bases and J by 2 bases, with 7 bases left in between. Germline V lookup: CDR1 MGHDK, CDR2 SYGVNS. The CDR3 spells CASNRDTDTQYF. The DNA of the CDR3 is TGTGCCAGCAATCGAGACACAGATACGCAGTATTTT.

Of note for this clonotype: A much larger clonotype is one base distant, so this may be a read error. V is TRBV7-9 and J is TRBJ2-7; no clear D gene. Germline V gene data show CDR1 as SEHNR and CDR2 as FQNEAQ (reference sequence). The CDR3 runs to 14 residues. V lost 4 bases and J lost 3, with 13 bases in between. CDR3 in amino acids: CASSSARHLYEQYF. CDR3 nucleotide sequence: TGTGCCAGCAGCTCAGCGAGACACCTCTACGAGCAGTACTTC.

The rearrangement joins TRBV9 to TRBJ1-3; a weak D match, TRBD1 (6 bases). Trimming stripped 3 bases from V and 6 bases from J, with 19 bases between. Looked up from germline, CDR1 is SGDLS and CDR2 is YYNGEE. The length of the CDR3 is 16 residues. The CDR3 loop is CASSAVTGTIANTIYF. In DNA form, the CDR3 reads TGTGCCAGCAGCGCCGTCACAGGGACAATCGCAAACACCATATATTTT.

This clonotype was seen ten or more times. The chain joins TRBV21-1 to TRBJ1-1. TRBV21-1 is described as a pseudogene. CDR3 length: 16 amino acids. The CDR3: CASCWSTAVRNTEAFF. CDR3 nucleotides: TGTGCCAGCTGCTGGTCGACCGCCGTCAGGAACACTGAAGCTTTCTTT.

The sample holds many counts of this clonotype. This chain links TRBV7-9 with TRBJ2-7, with D possibly matching TRBD1 (6 bases). The CDR3 is made up of 13 amino acids. From germline, CDR1 is SEHNR and CDR2 FQNEAQ (reference sequence). Trimming pared 5 bases from V and 6 bases from J, leaving 14 bases between. CDR3 protein: CASSAQGIGEQYF. CDR3 in DNA: TGTGCCAGCAGCGCCCAGGGGATCGGCGAGCAGTACTTC.

The V call is TRBV6-5, the J call TRBJ2-1; the D gene is possibly TRBD2 (6 bases). The CDR3 runs to 15 residues. Trimming cost V 7 bases and J 2 bases, with 15 bases left between them. The germline V gene encodes CDR1 MNHEY and CDR2 SVGAGI. The CDR3 sequence: CASTNGDWAYNEQFF. The CDR3, as DNA: TGTGCCAGCACCAACGGGGACTGGGCCTACAATGAGCAGTTCTTC.

This clonotype was picked up many times. In DNA form, the CDR3 reads TGTGCCAGCAGTCCGGGACTAGTGACCTCCTACGAGCAGTACTTC. As protein: CASSPGLVTSYEQYF. This sequence joins TRBV6-2 or TRBV6-3 and TRBJ2-7, with 8 bases matching TRBD2. Germline V gives CDR1 MNHEY, CDR2 SVGEGT. The CDR3 runs to 15 residues. V shed 5 bases and J 0 bases; nucleotides not matched to a gene: 6.

The chain couples TRBV5-1 to TRBJ2-3; no clear D. Trimming pared 4 bases from V and 6 bases from J, leaving 15 bases between. The length of the CDR3 is 14 residues. Per germline, CDR1 SGHRS and CDR2 YFSETQ. The CDR3 sequence is CASSPSLSGDTQYF. As DNA, the CDR3 is TGCGCCAGCAGCCCGTCGCTGTCGGGCGATACGCAGTATTTT.